This entry is about one T cell receptor (beta chain). This entry comes from a study of blood T cell repertoires in COVID-19. Across the whole study: The United States, Italy and Spain provided the acute and convalescent COVID-19 samples. PBMCs, B-cell-depleted T cells, or T cells were the source of the cDNA or gDNA that made up the material.

The CDR3 extends over 14 amino acids. V shed 5 bases, J shed 4 bases, and the junction held 6 bases outside the gene matches. Germline lookup yields CDR1 SNHLY and CDR2 FYNNEI. A Seattle source enrolled patients during active infection and followed them longitudinally. In the original processing: Reference gene primers were amplified, and this amplification served to estimate nucleated cell counts. Here immunoSEQ multiplex PCR was the method, and the copy in TCRdb shows in-frame clones only, minus some. V and J calls and clone size come straight from that table; D and trimming were deduced from the DNA. The sample consists of 200,000 or so clones, more than 70% of them appearing once.

The genes are TRBV2 and TRBJ1-1, with 8 bases lining up with TRBD1. Sequencing was performed on peripheral blood. This sequence originates from a man between 45 and 60 years old with COVID-19, enrolled during active disease. CDR3: CASSSRQGITEAFF. In nucleotides, the CDR3 is TGTGCCAGCAGTTCCAGACAGGGGATCACTGAAGCTTTCTTT.